This T cell receptor (beta chain) was captured by sequencing in a study of T cell clonality in common variable immunodeficiency. Per germline, CDR1 GTSNPN and CDR2 SVGIG (reference sequence). This CDR3 comprises 14 residues. V lost 3 bases and J 7 bases, leaving 18 bases between the germline ends. Overall study results and limits: Fewer deletions and N-nucleotide insertions were reportedly seen in common variable immunodeficiency TCR beta sequences. Compared with healthy controls, CVID subjects showed increased TCRbeta clonality, mostly in about a third. Authors noted CVID clonality's cause needs subpopulation repertoire sequencing.

Turning to this clone: Its antigen remains unidentified. The read finishes 3 residues shy of the CDR3 end, and the germline J gene is used to complete it.

TCRdb's copy holds only in-frame clones and misses some; the assay was immunoSEQ multiplex PCR. The sample presents about 7,000 clones, none singletons. Both groups were predominantly of Caucasian heritage. CVID subjects were neither ill nor on immunomodulatory or immunosuppressive medication at sampling. The source material was peripheral blood mononuclear cells. This sequence originates from a human donor with common variable immunodeficiency. V gene TRBV30 combines with J gene TRBJ2-5, with a weak D call TRBD1 (5 bases). The DNA read from the CDR3 is TGTGCCTGGAGCGTGACGTGGGGCGAGAGGACC. Translated: CAWSVTWGERT. The whole CDR3 sequence reads CAWSVTWGERTQYF.